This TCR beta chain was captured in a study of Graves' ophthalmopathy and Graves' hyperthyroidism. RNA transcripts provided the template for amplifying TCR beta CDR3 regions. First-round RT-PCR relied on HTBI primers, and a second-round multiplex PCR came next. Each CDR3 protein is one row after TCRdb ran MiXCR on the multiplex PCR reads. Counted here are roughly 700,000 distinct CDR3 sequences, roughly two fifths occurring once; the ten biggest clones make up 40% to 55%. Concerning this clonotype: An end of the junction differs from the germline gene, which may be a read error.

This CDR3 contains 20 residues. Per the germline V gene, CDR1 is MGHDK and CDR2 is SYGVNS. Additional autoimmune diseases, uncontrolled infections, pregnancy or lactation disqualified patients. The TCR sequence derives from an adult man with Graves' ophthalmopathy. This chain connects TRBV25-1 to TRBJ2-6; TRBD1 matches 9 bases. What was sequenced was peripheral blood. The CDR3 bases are TGTTCCAGCAGTTCTTGTTCGGGACAGGGCGCTTTTACTGGGGCCAACGTCCTGACTTTC. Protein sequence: CSSSSCSGQGAFTGANVLTF.